The 22 T cell receptor beta chains below all came from one sample that was sequenced in a study of monozygotic twins with cystic fibrosis. Method: immunoSEQ multiplex PCR; TCRdb's copy keeps in-frame clones and lacks some. The sample has around 10,000 clones, over 99% seen once. Source material: blood. Receptors originate from a young man with cystic fibrosis.

The chain recombines TRBV7-9 with TRBJ2-2; maybe TRBD1 (6 bases). V dropped 3 bases and J dropped 5 bases, with 13 bases sitting between them. Germline lookup yields CDR1 SEHNR and CDR2 FQNEAQ (reference sequence). This CDR3 has 15 amino acids. The DNA for the CDR3 is TGTGCCAGCAGCTTCCGGGAAAGGGGGACCGGGGAGCTGTTTTTT. Amino acid sequence: CASSFRERGTGELFF.

This sequence joins TRBV30 and TRBJ1-1, with a possible D match to TRBD1 (5 bases). V lost 3 bases and J 1 base, leaving 6 bases between the germline ends. The CDR3 runs to 12 residues. Germline CDR1 GTSNPN, CDR2 SVGIG (reference sequence). CDR3 DNA sequence: TGTGCCTGGAGGCAGGGGAACACTGAAGCTTTCTTT. It translates to CAWRQGNTEAFF. Together with reference TRBV30 and TRBJ1-1, the CDR3 gives the full variable domain: SQTIHQWPATLVQPVGSPLSLECTVEGTSNPNLYWYRQAAGRGLQLLFYSVGIGQISSEVPQNLSASRPQDRQFILSSKKLLLSDSGFYLCAWRQGNTEAFFGQGTRLTVV.

The V call is TRBV15, the J call TRBJ1-4; unclear D gene. This CDR3 is 15 amino acids long. Germline loops: CDR1 LNHNV, CDR2 YYDKDF (reference sequence). The germline V and J ends were trimmed by 0 bases and 3 bases, with 8 bases remaining between them. The CDR3, as DNA: TGTGCCACCAGCAGAGACAGAAGCCCTAATGAAAAACTGTTTTTT. Translated: CATSRDRSPNEKLFF. The variable domain in full, with the rest retrieved from reference TRBV15 and TRBJ1-4, is DAMVIQNPRYQVTQFGKPVTLSCSQTLNHNVMYWYQQKSSQAPKLLFHYYDKDFNNEADTPDNFQSRRPNTSFCFLDIRSPGLGDTAMYLCATSRDRSPNEKLFFGSGTQLSVL.

The chain has TRBV29-1 and TRBJ2-1; maybe TRBD2 (6 bases). The V end was cut by 1 base, the J end by 0 bases, with 13 bases between. CDR1 and CDR2 from the germline V gene are SQVTM and ANQGSEA. There are 16 residues in the CDR3. This CDR3 is CSVEGRDWSSYNEQFF. CDR3 DNA: TGCAGCGTTGAAGGCCGGGACTGGAGCTCCTACAATGAGCAGTTCTTC.

The chain is built from TRBV19 and TRBJ2-2, with no clear D. The V gene lost 5 bases and the J gene lost 4 bases, with 5 bases spanning the gap. CDR1 is LNHDA and CDR2 is SQIVND in the germline V gene (reference sequence). The CDR3 has 12 residues. The CDR3 sequence is CASSWGTGELFF. In DNA form, the CDR3 reads TGTGCCAGTAGTTGGGGCACCGGGGAGCTGTTTTTT. The full variable domain, in which reference TRBV19 and TRBJ2-2 provide the parts outside the CDR3, is DGGITQSPKYLFRKEGQNVTLSCEQNLNHDAMYWYRQDPGQGLRLIYYSQIVNDFQKGDIAEGYSVSREKKESFPLTVTSAQKNPTAFYLCASSWGTGELFFGEGSRLTVL.

The chain is built from TRBV4-3 and TRBJ2-7; 8 bases map to TRBD2. The ends lost 0 bases at V and 2 bases at J; junction bases unmatched: 6. The germline V gene has CDR1 LGHNA and CDR2 YSLEER. This CDR3 spans 16 amino acids. The CDR3 DNA reads as TGCGCCAGCAGCCAAGATCTCGGGGGGGTGCCCTACGAGCAGTACTTC. Protein sequence: CASSQDLGGVPYEQYF.

This chain joins TRBV7-6 and TRBJ2-1; D perhaps matches TRBD1 (5 bases). From germline, CDR1 is SGHVS and CDR2 FNYEAQ. The CDR3 has 17 amino acids. The germline V and J ends were trimmed by 1 base and 5 bases, with 18 bases remaining between them. CDR3 loop: CASSLEFGNRGNNEQFF. The CDR3 DNA reads TGTGCCAGCAGCTTAGAGTTTGGAAATAGGGGAAACAATGAGCAGTTCTTC.

The genes are TRBV20-1 and TRBJ2-3; D unclear. V was trimmed by 3 bases and J by 2 bases, leaving 0 bases between them. Germline assignment: CDR1 DFQATT and CDR2 SNEGSKA (reference sequence). This CDR3 comprises 10 residues. The CDR3 region is CSASTDTQYF. In nucleotides, the CDR3 is TGCAGTGCTAGCACAGATACGCAGTATTTT.

The chain is built from TRBV19 and TRBJ1-2; 7 bases are shared with TRBD1. The CDR3 consists of 14 residues. Germline V gives CDR1 LNHDA, CDR2 SQIVND (reference sequence). Germline trimming cut 3 bases from V and 7 bases from J; bases unmatched to any gene: 8. The CDR3 bases are TGTGCCAGTAGTATCGAGGGGACAGTTGGTGGCTACACCTTC. This sequence encodes CASSIEGTVGGYTF.

The chain couples TRBV5-5 to TRBJ2-3, with D possibly TRBD2 on 5 matching bases. Per the germline V gene, CDR1 is SGHKS and CDR2 is YYEKEE (reference sequence). V lost 3 bases to trimming and J lost 0 bases, with 8 bases between them. The CDR3 runs 14 residues. CDR3 nucleotide sequence: TGTGCCAGCAGCTATCGGAGGAGCACAGATACGCAGTATTTT. This encodes CASSYRRSTDTQYF.

The chain is built from TRBV6-1 and TRBJ1-5; D is possibly TRBD1 (6 bases). The ends were cut back, 1 base at V and 7 bases at J, with 14 bases in the middle. CDR1 and CDR2 from the germline V gene are MNHNS and SASEGT. This CDR3 is built from 15 residues. CDR3 in amino acids: CASSEVGGEWQPQHF. The CDR3 coding sequence is TGTGCCAGCAGTGAAGTAGGGGGGGAATGGCAGCCCCAGCATTTT.

V usage is TRBV18 and J usage is TRBJ1-2; D unclear. The ends were cut back, 5 bases at V and 8 bases at J, with 15 bases in the middle. Per germline, CDR1 KGHSH and CDR2 LQKENI. The CDR3 covers 13 residues. This chain's CDR3 is CASSSYTGSGYTF. In DNA form, the CDR3 reads TGTGCCAGCTCAAGCTACACCGGTTCGGGCTACACCTTC.

The J gene is TRBJ2-1, the V gene TRBV7-2; TRBD2 agrees at 14 bases. The CDR3 loop spans 19 amino acids. The germline gives CDR1 SGHTA, CDR2 FQGNSA. Germline trimming cut 5 bases from V and 5 bases from J; bases unmatched to any gene: 14. The CDR3 region is CASSPEGTSGGFRDNEQFF. The CDR3 DNA follows: TGTGCCAGCAGCCCTGAAGGGACTAGCGGGGGTTTTAGGGACAATGAGCAGTTCTTC.

The rearrangement joins TRBV7-2 to TRBJ2-7; D remains ambiguous. Trimming shortened V by 2 bases and J by 3 bases, and 5 bases separated the two germline ends. The CDR3 covers 12 residues. Germline V lookup: CDR1 SGHTA, CDR2 FQGNSA. The CDR3 region is CASSLLFYEQYF. The CDR3 coding sequence is TGTGCCAGCAGCTTATTATTCTACGAGCAGTACTTC.

The chain recombines TRBV4-3 with TRBJ2-3; the D gene is possibly TRBD2 (7 bases). The germline CDR1 and CDR2 sequences are LGHNA and YSLEER. Trimming cost V 4 bases and J 2 bases, with 16 bases left between them. The CDR3 spans 16 residues. CDR3 DNA: TGCGCCAGCAGCCTCGGTGCGGGGGCCAACACAGATACGCAGTATTTT. This encodes CASSLGAGANTDTQYF.

The sample holds one count of this clone. V usage is TRBV5-4 and J usage is TRBJ2-7; TRBD2 matches at 7 bases. V shed 1 base, J shed 0 bases, and the junction held 7 bases outside the gene matches. Germline-derived CDR1 and CDR2 are SGHNT and YYREEE (reference sequence). The CDR3 has 16 residues. The DNA for the CDR3 is TGTGCCAGCAGCTTGCCGGCGGGGGACCCCTCCTACGAGCAGTACTTC. Encoded protein: CASSLPAGDPSYEQYF. Full variable domain (remainder filled in from reference TRBV5-4 and TRBJ2-7): ETGVTQSPTHLIKTRGQQVTLRCSSQSGHNTVSWYQQALGQGPQFIFQYYREEENGRGNFPPRFSGLQFPNYSSELNVNALELDDSALYLCASSLPAGDPSYEQYFGPGTRLTVT.

The chain employs TRBV7-7 and TRBJ1-2; tentatively, D is TRBD1 (6 bases). CDR1 SSHAT and CDR2 FNYEAQ come from the germline V gene (reference sequence). This CDR3 has 15 residues. With 5 bases removed from V and 4 bases from J, the gap between germline ends came to 17 bases. In DNA, the CDR3 is TGTGCCAGCAGCCACGGGACATTATGGCTCTATGGCTACACCTTC. The encoded protein is CASSHGTLWLYGYTF.

The genes are TRBV6-4 and TRBJ2-3; D not certain. Germline CDR1 and CDR2: MRHNA and SNTAGT. V lost 5 bases to trimming and J lost 2 bases, with 8 bases between them. The CDR3 is made up of 13 amino acids. The CDR3 DNA follows: TGTGCCAGCAGTCTGGTCCTCACAGATACGCAGTATTTT. This codes for CASSLVLTDTQYF.

This chain connects TRBV10-3 to TRBJ2-5; weak D call: TRBD2 (5 bases). Germline CDR1 reads ENHRY; CDR2 reads SYGVKD. The CDR3 has 13 amino acids. The V end was cut by 4 bases, the J end by 3 bases, with 9 bases between. The CDR3 DNA reads as TGTGCCATCAGTGGGACGGGAAAAGAGACCCAGTACTTC. It is translated as CAISGTGKETQYF.

The rearrangement links TRBV2 to TRBJ2-3; 10 bases agree with TRBD1. The CDR3 is made up of 16 amino acids. The V gene end was trimmed by 7 bases and the J gene end by 5 bases; junction bases not matched to a gene: 12. CDR1 SNHLY and CDR2 FYNNEI come from the germline V gene. The CDR3 DNA sequence: TGTGCCAGCAAGGCGATAAGACAGGGGGCAGGAGATACGCAGTATTTT. Amino acids: CASKAIRQGAGDTQYF.

The chain employs TRBV4-1 and TRBJ1-1; D gene uncertain. Looked up from germline, CDR1 is MGHRA and CDR2 is YSYEKL. Trimming removed 0 bases at V and 5 bases at J, with 13 bases between. The CDR3 length is 15 residues. CDR3 sequence (DNA): TGCGCCAGCAGCCAAGATCTAGGGTTAGGTACTGAAGCTTTCTTT. Translation: CASSQDLGLGTEAFF.

The chain uses TRBV10-3 and TRBJ2-1; D gene ambiguous. The germline CDR1 and CDR2 sequences are ENHRY and SYGVKD. The V end was cut by 7 bases, the J end by 4 bases, with 20 bases between. CDR3 size: 16 residues. CDR3 amino acids: CAITPNERAIYNEQFF. Here the CDR3 DNA reads TGTGCCATCACTCCCAACGAGCGTGCTATATACAATGAGCAGTTCTTC.